The TCR beta chain described here comes from a study of response to subunit inactivated influenza vaccine. The study's findings and limits: New T cells are recruited in small numbers by each seasonal influenza vaccination, according to the authors' suggestion.

TCRdb re-called the RT-PCR reads through MiXCR, storing one row per CDR3 protein. The sample shows 500,000 to 600,000 distinct CDR3 sequences, about 15% of them seen only once. Note on this clonotype: Antigen specificity is unknown.

Per the germline V gene, CDR1 is SGHRS and CDR2 is YFSETQ. Trimming cost V 3 bases and J 3 bases, with 8 bases left between them. This CDR3 comprises 13 residues. This chain joins TRBV5-1 and TRBJ2-3; D ambiguous. This sample comprised PBMCs from blood, obtained 12 days after vaccination. The TCR sequence derives from a man over 45 who received an inactivated influenza vaccine. CDR3 DNA: TGCGCCAGCAGCTCCCAATGGACAGATACGCAGTATTTT. Protein: CASSSQWTDTQYF. Full variable domain (remainder filled in from reference TRBV5-1 and TRBJ2-3): KAGVTQTPRYLIKTRGQQVTLSCSPISGHRSVSWYQQTPGQGLQFLFEYFSETQRNKGNFPGRFSGRQFSNSRSEMNVSTLELGDSALYLCASSSQWTDTQYFGPGTRLTVL.